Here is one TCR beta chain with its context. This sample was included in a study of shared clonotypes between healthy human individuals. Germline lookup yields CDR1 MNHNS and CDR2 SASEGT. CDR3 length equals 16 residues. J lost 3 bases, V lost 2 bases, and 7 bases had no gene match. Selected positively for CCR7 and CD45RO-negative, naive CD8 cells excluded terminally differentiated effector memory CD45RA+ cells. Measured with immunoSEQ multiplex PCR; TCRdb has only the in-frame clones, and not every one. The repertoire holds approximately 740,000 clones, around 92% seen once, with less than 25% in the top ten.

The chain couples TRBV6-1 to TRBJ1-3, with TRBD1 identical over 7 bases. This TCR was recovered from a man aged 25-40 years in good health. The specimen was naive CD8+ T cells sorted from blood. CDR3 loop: CASSEPGQPGGNTIYF. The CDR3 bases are TGTGCCAGCAGTGAACCGGGACAGCCAGGTGGAAACACCATATATTTT.